This T cell receptor (beta chain) was observed in a study of shared clonotypes between healthy human individuals. In regard to this clone: The antigen remains unidentified.

The CDR3 extends over 19 amino acids. The junction had 14 bases not matched to a gene; V was cut back by 6 bases and J by 2 bases. CDR1 MNHEY and CDR2 SMNVEV come from the germline V gene (reference sequence). This table comes from immunoSEQ multiplex PCR, and its TCRdb copy is limited to in-frame clones, with some not included. This table has around 940,000 clones, 76% appearing once. Points from the study as a whole: Clonotypes which were not shared had lower generation probabilities than clonotypes that all four donors shared.

Negatively enriched CD4+ T cells were divided by CD45RA into naive and memory. The chain joins TRBV27 to TRBJ2-7, with 15 bases that match TRBD2. Sequenced sample: memory CD4+ T cells sorted from blood. The subset: CD45RA-negative fraction. The clonotype was recovered from a man between 18 and 29 years old in good health. CDR3 amino acids: CASRYRSIGLAGGPYEQYF. CDR3 sequence (DNA): TGTGCCAGCAGATACCGATCAATAGGACTAGCGGGAGGGCCCTACGAGCAGTACTTC.